This T cell receptor (beta chain) was documented in a study of human thymus T cells. Produced via immunoSEQ multiplex PCR; TCRdb's table is partial and in-frame only. Among fewer than 55,000 clones, 94% were seen once, and the ten largest hold about 0.12%. Regarding the study as a whole: Gene usage (both V and J) appeared biased in thymic and blood repertoires.

J gave up 1 base and V 0 bases, and 13 bases lay outside the gene matches. From germline, CDR1 is SGHTS and CDR2 YDEGEE. The CDR3 runs to 20 residues. Corrective surgery for congenital heart defects was being performed on the healthy Finnish infants who were the donors. During surgery, about 0.5-1 mL peripheral blood was drawn from four of eight donors. With respect to this clone: Its antigen is unidentified.

The chain is built from TRBV5-8 and TRBJ2-6, with 7 bases identical to TRBD2. The sequenced material came from blood. This receptor was taken from a boy under three years old with a congenital heart defect but otherwise immunologically healthy. CDR3 nucleotide sequence: TGTGCCAGCAGCTTGGTCCGGGACTATTATTCGGGATCTGGGGCCAACGTCCTGACTTTC. Translated, it gives CASSLVRDYYSGSGANVLTF.